This passage covers 20 T cell receptor beta chains from one sample sequenced in a study of tumor-infiltrating lymphocytes in localized non-small cell lung cancer. Profiled with immunoSEQ multiplex PCR; TCRdb holds only in-frame clones, not every one. The data contain 9,000 to 13,000 clones, around four fifths of them seen just once; the ten biggest clones take up roughly 19%. Sequenced sample: uninvolved lung tissue not adjacent to the tumor. The source is a human donor with non-small cell lung cancer.

The CDR3 nucleotides are TGTGCCAGCAGCCAAGCGACCCGCGGGGGGTTCAACGAGCAGTACTTC. It yields the protein CASSQATRGGFNEQYF. The chain couples TRBV14 to TRBJ2-7; 8 bases fit TRBD2. Looked up from germline, CDR1 is SGHDN and CDR2 is FVKESK. J was trimmed by 5 bases and V by 1 base; bases with no gene match: 10. CDR3 length equals 16 residues.

The rearrangement uses TRBV5-8 and TRBJ2-7; D might be TRBD2 (5 bases). The CDR3 contains 15 residues. CDR1 and CDR2 (germline): SGHTS, YDEGEE. V was clipped by 6 bases and J by 4 bases, with 20 bases between them. CDR3 sequence reads: CASTRNKRAGYEQYF. DNA for the CDR3: TGTGCCAGCACCAGGAATAAGAGGGCCGGTTACGAGCAGTACTTC.

This clone was counted a few times. The chain links TRBV5-8 to TRBJ2-5, with a possible D match to TRBD2 (5 bases). The CDR3 is made up of 12 amino acids. With 4 bases removed from V and 5 bases from J, the gap between germline ends came to 9 bases. Germline CDR1 and CDR2: SGHTS and YDEGEE. This chain's CDR3 is CASSRRTETQYF. DNA for the CDR3: TGTGCCAGCAGCCGGAGGACGGAGACCCAGTACTTC.

The chain employs TRBV11-2 and TRBJ2-3, with a possible D match to TRBD1 (5 bases). The CDR3 spans 15 residues. V was shortened by 3 bases and J by 0 bases, with 10 bases between the two germline ends. CDR1 SGHAT and CDR2 FQNNGV come from the germline V gene. The CDR3 DNA follows: TGTGCCAGCAGCTTGACAGCTACTAGCACAGATACGCAGTATTTT. Its protein is CASSLTATSTDTQYF.

This clone has a single count. J is TRBJ1-5 and V is TRBV28; 8 bases agree with TRBD1. CDR3 length: 15 amino acids. The V and J ends lost 3 bases and 6 bases, in that order; junction bases with no gene match: 7. Germline assignment: CDR1 MDHEN and CDR2 SYDVKM. CDR3 in DNA: TGTGCCAGCAGTTTTCCCGGACAGGGCGGTCAGCCCCAGCATTTT. Translating gives CASSFPGQGGQPQHF. The entire variable domain, with the rest obtained from reference TRBV28 and TRBJ1-5, is as follows: DVKVTQSSRYLVKRTGEKVFLECVQDMDHENMFWYRQDPGLGLRLIYFSYDVKMKEKGDIPEGYSVSREKKERFSLILESASTNQTSMYLCASSFPGQGGQPQHFGDGTRLSIL.

The rearrangement joins TRBV11-2 to TRBJ1-1, with TRBD1 as a possible D gene (5 bases). This CDR3 spans 12 amino acids. CDR1 is SGHAT, CDR2 FQNNGV, per germline. Trimming took 5 bases from V and 7 from J, leaving 11 bases between them. CDR3 loop: CASSQGFSEAFF. The CDR3 coding sequence is TGTGCCAGCAGCCAGGGTTTTAGTGAAGCTTTCTTT.

V gene TRBV9 combines with J gene TRBJ2-2, with D unclear. Trimming shortened V by 0 bases and J by 6 bases, and 18 bases separated the two germline ends. This CDR3 comprises 17 residues. From germline, CDR1 is SGDLS and CDR2 YYNGEE. The CDR3 region is CASSVEGVGFSSGELFF. Written as DNA, the CDR3 is TGTGCCAGCAGCGTAGAAGGAGTGGGGTTTTCGTCCGGGGAGCTGTTTTTT.

The chain carries TRBV7-2 and TRBJ1-2; tentatively, D is TRBD1 (5 bases). The CDR3 extends over 15 amino acids. Trimming stripped 5 bases from V and 4 bases from J, with 17 bases between. Per germline, CDR1 SGHTA and CDR2 FQGNSA. CDR3 region: CASSQYKTVTYGYTF. The CDR3 DNA is TGTGCCAGCAGCCAATACAAGACAGTAACCTATGGCTACACCTTC.

This clone was counted between two and nine times. The rearrangement joins TRBV2 to TRBJ1-1; the D is unclear. The CDR3 totals 12 residues. CDR1 and CDR2 (germline): SNHLY, FYNNEI. V was shortened by 6 bases and J by 6 bases, with 11 bases between the two germline ends. CDR3 loop: CASSDPTAEAFF. CDR3 in DNA: TGTGCCAGCAGCGACCCAACAGCTGAAGCTTTCTTT.

The chain combines TRBV15 with TRBJ1-3; TRBD1 might be the D (6 bases). There are 16 residues in the CDR3. V dropped 0 bases and J dropped 2 bases, with 11 bases sitting between them. CDR1 is LNHNV and CDR2 is YYDKDF in the germline V gene (reference sequence). CDR3 in amino acids: CATSRDLQGTGNTIYF. The CDR3 region has the DNA TGTGCCACCAGCAGAGATTTACAGGGAACTGGAAACACCATATATTTT.

This chain joins TRBV28 and TRBJ1-1; D is undetermined. CDR1 is MDHEN and CDR2 is SYDVKM in the germline V gene. V was shortened by 6 bases and J by 4 bases, with 15 bases between the two germline ends. This CDR3 is 14 amino acids long. This CDR3 is CASSEAGRGTEAFF. The CDR3, as DNA: TGTGCCAGCAGCGAGGCGGGGAGAGGCACTGAAGCTTTCTTT.

This clone was found a few times. The chain uses TRBV27 and TRBJ1-6; no reliable D call. From germline, CDR1 is MNHEY and CDR2 SMNVEV (reference sequence). V was trimmed by 4 bases and J by 0 bases, leaving 13 bases between them. CDR3 length equals 17 residues. The CDR3 DNA reads as TGTGCCAGCAGTTCGGACCGAGGGAGCTCCTATAATTCACCCCTCCACTTT. It translates to CASSSDRGSSYNSPLHF.

The V and J genes are TRBV4-3 and TRBJ1-2; 9 nucleotides align to TRBD1. V was pared by 0 bases and J by 5 bases, with 1 base of the junction left unmatched. CDR1 is LGHNA, CDR2 YSLEER, per germline. This CDR3 is 14 amino acids long. The CDR3 loop reads CASSQDGQGYGYTF. The CDR3, as DNA: TGCGCCAGCAGCCAAGATGGACAGGGGTATGGCTACACCTTC.

The CDR3 loop reads CASSLSPTGNNQPQHF. Here the CDR3 DNA reads TGTGCCAGCAGCTTAAGCCCGACAGGGAACAATCAGCCCCAGCATTTT. The rearrangement links TRBV7-2 to TRBJ1-5, with TRBD1 matching 7 bases. V trimming: 2 bases; J trimming: 3 bases; junction bases outside the gene matches: 7. The CDR3 covers 16 residues. Per germline, CDR1 SGHTA and CDR2 FQGNSA.

The chain is built from TRBV7-2 and TRBJ1-2, with D possibly TRBD1 on 5 matching bases. The length of the CDR3 is 15 residues. V was clipped by 1 base and J by 4 bases, with 13 bases between them. The germline V gene encodes CDR1 SGHTA and CDR2 FQGNSA. CDR3 residues: CASSLGVEGSYGYTF. The CDR3 DNA is TGTGCCAGCAGCTTAGGGGTCGAGGGGTCCTATGGCTACACCTTC. Variable domain in full (rest from reference TRBV7-2 and TRBJ1-2): GAGVSQSPSNKVTEKGKDVELRCDPISGHTALYWYRQSLGQGLEFLIYFQGNSAPDKSGLPSDRFSAERTGGSVSTLTIQRTQQEDSAVYLCASSLGVEGSYGYTFGSGTRLTVV.

This rearrangement joins TRBV6-1 to TRBJ2-5; 11 nucleotides line up with TRBD1. The V gene end was trimmed by 7 bases and the J gene end by 4 bases; junction bases not matched to a gene: 8. The germline gives CDR1 MNHNS, CDR2 SASEGT. The CDR3 sequence is 15 residues long. Written as DNA, the CDR3 is TGTGCCAGCAAGATTGGACAGGGGGCAACAGAGACCCAGTACTTC. Translated, it gives CASKIGQGATETQYF.

Regarding this clone: At one end, the junction sequence differs from germline, possibly due to a read error. The chain has TRBV2 and TRBJ2-7, with a weak D call TRBD1 (5 bases). CDR3 length: 12 amino acids. Germline CDR1 SNHLY, CDR2 FYNNEI. CDR3 bases: TGTGCCAGCAGAGAAGACAGTTACGAGCAGTACTTC. This translates into CASREDSYEQYF.

The CDR3 reads CASSRDRGQGRNTIYF. CDR3 nucleotide sequence: TGTGCCAGCAGTAGAGATAGGGGACAGGGTAGAAACACCATATATTTT. The chain joins TRBV25-1 to TRBJ1-3, with 9 bases identical to TRBD1. This CDR3 comprises 16 residues. The ends lost 5 bases at V and 5 bases at J; junction bases unmatched: 10. From germline, CDR1 is MGHDK and CDR2 SYGVNS.

V gene TRBV7-2 combines with J gene TRBJ2-1; 9 nucleotides line up with TRBD2. CDR3 length equals 14 residues. CDR1 SGHTA and CDR2 FQGNSA come from the germline V gene. Trimming cost V 3 bases and J 9 bases; bases outside gene matches: 6. The CDR3 loop reads CASSFGSGGFEQFF. In nucleotides, the CDR3 is TGTGCCAGCAGCTTCGGAAGCGGGGGGTTTGAGCAGTTCTTC. Together with reference TRBV7-2 and TRBJ2-1, the CDR3 gives the full variable domain: GAGVSQSPSNKVTEKGKDVELRCDPISGHTALYWYRQSLGQGLEFLIYFQGNSAPDKSGLPSDRFSAERTGGSVSTLTIQRTQQEDSAVYLCASSFGSGGFEQFFGPGTRLTVL.

This clone showed up just a few times. This chain connects TRBV14 to TRBJ2-3; D not resolved. This CDR3 region has 17 residues. Germline V gives CDR1 SGHDN, CDR2 FVKESK. V dropped 1 base and J dropped 0 bases, with 14 bases sitting between them. The CDR3 loop is CASSQVFAPSSTDTQYF. The DNA for the CDR3 is TGTGCCAGCAGCCAAGTGTTCGCCCCGAGTAGCACAGATACGCAGTATTTT. Using reference TRBV14 and TRBJ2-3 for the parts outside the CDR3, the full variable domain is EAGVTQFPSHSVIEKGQTVTLRCDPISGHDNLYWYRRVMGKEIKFLLHFVKESKQDESGMPNNRFLAERTGGTYSTLKVQPAELEDSGVYFCASSQVFAPSSTDTQYFGPGTRLTVL.